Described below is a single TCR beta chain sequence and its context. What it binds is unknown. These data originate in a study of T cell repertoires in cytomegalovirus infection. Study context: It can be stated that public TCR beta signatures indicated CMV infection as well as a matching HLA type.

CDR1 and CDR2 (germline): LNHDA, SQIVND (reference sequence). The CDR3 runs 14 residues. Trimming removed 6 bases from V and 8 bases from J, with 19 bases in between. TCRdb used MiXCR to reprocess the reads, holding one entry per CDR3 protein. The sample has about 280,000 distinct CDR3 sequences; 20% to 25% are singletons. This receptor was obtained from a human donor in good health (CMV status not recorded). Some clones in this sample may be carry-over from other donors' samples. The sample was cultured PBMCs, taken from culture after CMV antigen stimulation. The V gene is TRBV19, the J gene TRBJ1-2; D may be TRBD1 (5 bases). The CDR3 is CASSIPLGTEGYTF. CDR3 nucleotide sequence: TGTGCCAGTAGCATCCCCTTGGGGACGGAAGGCTACACCTTC.